This is a list of T cell receptor beta chains from one sample in a study of blood T cell repertoires in COVID-19. Assay: immunoSEQ multiplex PCR; the TCRdb copy retains only in-frame clones and omits some. The table lists 200,000 to 250,000 clones, around 80% of them singletons. The source material was peripheral blood. These receptor sequences come from a human donor in a cohort sampled during active COVID-19. Both conserved end residues are part of each CDR3. D genes are given only for firm matches. Only some rows state a clone size, as once, few, many or a class for expanded clones.

j_call | cdr3_length | clone_size | v_call | d_call | cdr3_nt | cdr3_aa
TRBJ2-1 | 14 | many | TRBV6-5 | NA | TGTGCCAGCAGTCAGGGTGGCGGATACAATGAGCAGTTCTTC | CASSQGGGYNEQFF
TRBJ2-7 | 14 | NA | TRBV5-8 | TRBD2 | TGTGCCAGCCGCGACGCGAGCGGGGTATACGAGCAGTACTTC | CASRDASGVYEQYF
TRBJ1-3 | 15 | NA | TRBV7-9 | TRBD1 | TGTGCCAGCAGCTTAGACAGGGGATCTGGAAACACCATATATTTT | CASSLDRGSGNTIYF
TRBJ2-7 | 15 | NA | TRBV6-6 | TRBD2 | TGTGCCAGCAGTTACCTCGGGAGGGTCGCCCACGAGCAGTACTTC | CASSYLGRVAHEQYF
TRBJ1-1 | 13 | NA | TRBV29-1 | NA | TGCAGCGCCAAGACAGAACTGAACACTGAAGCTTTCTTT | CSAKTELNTEAFF
TRBJ2-1 | 14 | NA | TRBV4-3 | TRBD1 | TGCGCCAGCAGCCATAGACAGGGGGCCCATGAGCAGTTCTTC | CASSHRQGAHEQFF
TRBJ2-3 | 15 | NA | TRBV28 | TRBD2 | TGTGCCAGCACCCCTAGCGGGAGGGGCACAGATACGCAGTATTTT | CASTPSGRGTDTQYF
TRBJ2-7 | 16 | NA | TRBV7-9 | TRBD2 | TGTGCCAGCAGCCCCATTGGCACTAGCGGAACTGGGGTGCAGTACTTC | CASSPIGTSGTGVQYF
TRBJ2-7 | 16 | NA | TRBV5-5 | TRBD2 | TGTGCCAGCAGCTCTATCGATGGAGCGGGGCGGCGCGAGCAGTACTTC | CASSSIDGAGRREQYF
TRBJ2-7 | 14 | NA | TRBV6-5 | NA | TGTGCCAGCAGGGGGGAGGGGGGCCGCTACGAGCAGTACTTC | CASRGEGGRYEQYF
TRBJ2-5 | 14 | NA | TRBV5-1 | NA | TGCGCCAGCAGCTCGGAGGGAGTGAGGGAGACCCAGTACTTC | CASSSEGVRETQYF
TRBJ2-1 | 16 | NA | TRBV18 | TRBD2 | TGTGCCAGCTCACCGCTAGCGGGAGGAGGGTACAATGAGCAGTTCTTC | CASSPLAGGGYNEQFF
TRBJ2-3 | 15 | few | TRBV7-3 | TRBD2 | TGTGCCAGCAGCTTAAGGGGACTAGTCACGGATACGCAGTATTTT | CASSLRGLVTDTQYF
TRBJ2-7 | 14 | many | TRBV6-2/TRBV6-3 | TRBD1 | TGTGCCAGCAGTCTCACAGGGGAGCCCTACGAGCAGTACTTC | CASSLTGEPYEQYF
TRBJ2-1 | 14 | NA | TRBV27 | TRBD2 | TGTGCCAGCACCCCCATCGGGACTAGCGGGGAGCAGTTCTTC | CASTPIGTSGEQFF
TRBJ2-6 | 17 | NA | TRBV15 | NA | TGTGCCACTAAATACGGGGGTTCCCGCTCTGGGGCCAACGTCCTGACTTTC | CATKYGGSRSGANVLTF
TRBJ1-3 | 18 | NA | TRBV9 | TRBD1 | TGTGCCAGCAGCGTAGAAGGGGGGACAGGTTTCTCTGGAAACACCATATATTTT | CASSVEGGTGFSGNTIYF
TRBJ1-5 | 17 | few | TRBV20-1 | NA | TGCAGTGCTAGTCCGAAGGGGGTGAGGGCTAGCAATCAGCCCCAGCATTTT | CSASPKGVRASNQPQHF
TRBJ1-4 | 16 | NA | TRBV28 | NA | TGTGCCAGCAGTACCCCCCGGGGTGCAACTAATGAAAAACTGTTTTTT | CASSTPRGATNEKLFF
TRBJ1-2 | 13 | NA | TRBV12-3/TRBV12-4 | NA | TGTGCCAGCAGAACTCAGGGTGTCTATGGCTACACCTTC | CASRTQGVYGYTF
TRBJ2-1 | 17 | once | TRBV4-2 | TRBD2 | TGTGCCAGCAGCCGCCAGAGGGGGACTAGCGGCTACAATGAGCAGTTCTTC | CASSRQRGTSGYNEQFF
TRBJ2-2 | 15 | NA | TRBV7-2 | NA | TGTGCCAGCAGCTTAGGCGGCCCCCGGTCCGGGGAGCTGTTTTTT | CASSLGGPRSGELFF
TRBJ2-3 | 12 | NA | TRBV5-6 | TRBD2 | TGTGCCAGCAGTTCCGGGACTAGTAAGCAGTATTTT | CASSSGTSKQYF
TRBJ2-5 | 13 | NA | TRBV19 | NA | TGTGCCAGTAGTGCTAGACTGGACATGGCCCAGTACTTC | CASSARLDMAQYF
TRBJ1-1 | 13 | once | TRBV20-1 | NA | TGCAGTGCTAGTCGGGACATTAACACTGAAGCTTTCTTT | CSASRDINTEAFF
TRBJ1-2 | 10 | NA | TRBV20-1 | NA | TGCAGTGCGAGCGACGGCGGCTACACCTTC | CSASDGGYTF
TRBJ1-1 | 20 | NA | TRBV28 | TRBD1 | TGTGCCAGCAGTCCCGGACAGGGCTACGCCTTGGCACAAAGAAACACTGAAGCTTTCTTT | CASSPGQGYALAQRNTEAFF
TRBJ1-2 | 13 | NA | TRBV7-9 | NA | TGTGCCAGCAGTCAACAGACCATTTATGGCTACACCTTC | CASSQQTIYGYTF
TRBJ1-1 | 14 | NA | TRBV5-4 | NA | TGTGCCAGCAGCCTCGGGGGACGTGGAACTGAAGCTTTCTTT | CASSLGGRGTEAFF
TRBJ2-7 | 16 | once | TRBV6-1 | NA | TGTGCCAGCAGTGAAGCTTTGGCAGGGTCTACCTACGAGCAGTACTTC | CASSEALAGSTYEQYF
TRBJ1-5 | 13 | NA | TRBV30 | TRBD1 | TGTGCCTGGAGTGGGACAGGGGATCAGCCCCAGCATTTT | CAWSGTGDQPQHF
TRBJ2-5 | 16 | NA | TRBV7-3 | TRBD2 | TGTGCCAGCAGCTCAAAGGGAGCGGGAGGGGGTGAGACCCAGTACTTC | CASSSKGAGGGETQYF
TRBJ2-6 | 19 | NA | TRBV27 | TRBD1 | TGTGCCAGCGGATTGACTTCCGGGACAGCTAGCTCTGGGGCCAACGTCCTGACTTTC | CASGLTSGTASSGANVLTF
TRBJ1-4 | 16 | NA | TRBV28 | TRBD1 | TGTGCCAGCAGTTCACCCTCCGGGACAGGGAATGAAAAACTGTTTTTT | CASSSPSGTGNEKLFF
TRBJ2-1 | 15 | NA | TRBV9 | NA | TGTGCCAGCAGCGTAGCGGCGGGATCCTACAATGAGCAGTTCTTC | CASSVAAGSYNEQFF
TRBJ1-5 | 17 | NA | TRBV19 | TRBD1 | TGTGCCAGTGGATTGGACAGGGGGCGAAGAAGCAATCAGCCCCAGCATTTT | CASGLDRGRRSNQPQHF
TRBJ2-3 | 18 | NA | TRBV27 | TRBD2 | TGTGCCAGCAGTTTTGGGAGTAGCGGGCTGGGCTCTCCAGATACGCAGTATTTT | CASSFGSSGLGSPDTQYF
TRBJ2-1 | 15 | NA | TRBV7-8 | NA | TGTGCCAGCACCGTAGTCCCAGGGGTCGGCAATGAGCAGTTCTTC | CASTVVPGVGNEQFF
TRBJ2-4 | 14 | NA | TRBV19 | TRBD1 | TGTGCCAGTAGTTTGGGACAGGGAAAATACATTCAGTACTTC | CASSLGQGKYIQYF
TRBJ2-2 | 14 | NA | TRBV27 | NA | TGTGCCAGCAGTCAGGACTCGAACACCGGGGAGCTGTTTTTT | CASSQDSNTGELFF
TRBJ2-1 | 15 | NA | TRBV11-1 | TRBD2 | TGTGCCAGCAGCTGGACTAGCGGCCTTCGGGATGAGCAGTTCTTC | CASSWTSGLRDEQFF
TRBJ2-7 | 16 | NA | TRBV6-5 | NA | TGTGCCAGCAGTTACTCGAAGGGGGAGAGGCCCTACGAGCAGTACTTC | CASSYSKGERPYEQYF
TRBJ2-3 | 15 | NA | TRBV2 | TRBD2 | TGTGCCAGCAGTGAGGCGGGAGTAAGCACAGATACGCAGTATTTT | CASSEAGVSTDTQYF
TRBJ2-5 | 17 | NA | TRBV4-1 | TRBD1 | TGCGCCAGCAGCCCTACTTTCGAACAGGGGGTCTTAGAGACCCAGTACTTC | CASSPTFEQGVLETQYF
TRBJ2-7 | 14 | NA | TRBV3-1/TRBV3-2 | TRBD2 | TGTGCCAGCAGCCGTAGCGGGAACTCCTACGAGCAGTACTTC | CASSRSGNSYEQYF
TRBJ1-5 | 14 | NA | TRBV7-8 | NA | TGTGCCAGCAGCTTACAGGGTGGTATGCAGCCCCAGCATTTT | CASSLQGGMQPQHF
TRBJ2-7 | 16 | NA | TRBV6-4 | NA | TGTGCCAGCAGGGGAACGAGCGGGCCCCCCTCCTACGAGCAGTACTTC | CASRGTSGPPSYEQYF
TRBJ1-3 | 13 | NA | TRBV19 | NA | TGTGCCGGTGCGGATCAGGGAGGAAACACCATATATTTT | CAGADQGGNTIYF
TRBJ2-2 | 14 | NA | TRBV7-9 | TRBD2 | TGTGCCAGCAAACGTCTAGCGGGGGCCGGGGAGCTGTTTTTT | CASKRLAGAGELFF
TRBJ1-1 | 14 | NA | TRBV19 | NA | TGTGCCAGTAGTATAACAGGGTTGAACACTGAAGCTTTCTTT | CASSITGLNTEAFF
TRBJ2-5 | 14 | NA | TRBV5-1 | TRBD1 | TGCGCCAGCAGCCCGGGACAGGGCCAAGAGACCCAGTACTTC | CASSPGQGQETQYF
TRBJ2-6 | 14 | NA | TRBV28 | NA | TGTGCCAGCAGTAAGCACTCTGGGGCCAACGTCCTGACTTTC | CASSKHSGANVLTF
TRBJ2-3 | 12 | NA | TRBV29-1 | NA | TGCAGCGTTGGCGGGGGCTCAGGTACGCAGTATTTT | CSVGGGSGTQYF
TRBJ1-6 | 14 | NA | TRBV9 | NA | TGTGCCAGCAGCGCCGCAGGGTTCTCGTCACCCCTCCACTTT | CASSAAGFSSPLHF
TRBJ1-6 | 17 | NA | TRBV15 | TRBD1 | TGTGCCACCAGCAGTCCGGATGGGGGACAGAGATATTCACCCCTCCACTTT | CATSSPDGGQRYSPLHF
TRBJ2-7 | 15 | NA | TRBV30 | NA | TGTGCCTGGAGTAGGAGGCAGGCCAATTCCTACGAGCAGTACTTC | CAWSRRQANSYEQYF
TRBJ2-1 | 14 | few | TRBV9 | NA | TGTGCCAGCAGCCCCCAGCGGACCCGACATGAGCAGTTCTTC | CASSPQRTRHEQFF
TRBJ1-4 | 16 | few | TRBV6-2/TRBV6-3 | NA | TGTGCCAGCAGTTACTCGAACCAGGGGAGGGGTGAAAAACTGTTTTTT | CASSYSNQGRGEKLFF
TRBJ2-1 | 17 | NA | TRBV13 | TRBD1 | TGTGCCAGCAGCTTCCAAACAGGGGATCAATTGCTCTATGAGCAGTTCTTC | CASSFQTGDQLLYEQFF